This TCR beta chain was identified during a study of shared clonotypes between healthy human individuals. The CDR3 loop spans 18 amino acids. Sequencing was performed with immunoSEQ multiplex PCR; in TCRdb, only in-frame clones are kept and a portion is missing. The table lists some 1 million clones, around 75% of them singletons. This clonotype was obtained from a man younger than 35 in good health. Sequences were obtained from memory CD4+ T cells sorted from blood. Subset given: CD45RA-negative fraction. The chain links TRBV21-1 to TRBJ1-4. TRBV21-1 is flagged as a pseudogene. DNA of the CDR3: TGTGCCAGCAGCCAACCGTTAGGCGGCGGGGGGCTGGGGGAAAAACTGTTTTTT. It yields the protein CASSQPLGGGGLGEKLFF.